The 21 T cell receptor beta chains below all came from one sample that was sequenced in a study of cytomegalovirus exposure and HLA in healthy donors. Use of 60 Vbeta and 13 Jbeta primers characterized the PCR. The data were produced by immunoSEQ multiplex PCR, yet TCRdb's version contains in-frame clones alone and is incomplete. The data show 110,000 or so clones, around 77% seen once. The sequencing sample was made of PBMCs. Every receptor here comes from a middle-aged man in good health and CMV-seropositive.

This clone was detected once. This rearrangement joins TRBV5-1 to TRBJ1-1; no clear D gene. The length of the CDR3 is 15 residues. CDR1 and CDR2 (germline): SGHRS, YFSETQ. Trimming left V 0 bases short and J 1 base short, with 10 bases between. The CDR3 DNA sequence: TGCGCCAGCAGCTTGGTAGGCGGATCGAACACTGAAGCTTTCTTT. Amino acid sequence: CASSLVGGSNTEAFF. Using reference TRBV5-1 and TRBJ1-1 for the parts outside the CDR3, the full variable domain is KAGVTQTPRYLIKTRGQQVTLSCSPISGHRSVSWYQQTPGQGLQFLFEYFSETQRNKGNFPGRFSGRQFSNSRSEMNVSTLELGDSALYLCASSLVGGSNTEAFFGQGTRLTVV.

The rearrangement links TRBV5-4 to TRBJ2-7, with 11 bases fitting TRBD2. Germline V lookup: CDR1 SGHNT, CDR2 YYREEE (reference sequence). The CDR3 is made up of 16 amino acids. V shed 4 bases and J 1 base; nucleotides not matched to a gene: 7. DNA of the CDR3: TGTGCCAGCAGCCTCGTAGCGGGAGGGTTGTCCTACGAGCAGTACTTC. Protein: CASSLVAGGLSYEQYF.

This clone appeared once. CDR3 loop: CASSTTGLAGAEQFF. In nucleotides, the CDR3 is TGTGCCAGTAGTACGACGGGACTAGCGGGGGCTGAGCAGTTCTTC. V gene TRBV19 combines with J gene TRBJ2-1; 14 bases agree with TRBD2. The trim removed 4 bases at V and 9 bases at J, leaving 5 bases unmatched. There are 15 residues in the CDR3. Germline V lookup: CDR1 LNHDA, CDR2 SQIVND (reference sequence). Supplemented by reference TRBV19 and TRBJ2-1, the full variable domain reads DGGITQSPKYLFRKEGQNVTLSCEQNLNHDAMYWYRQDPGQGLRLIYYSQIVNDFQKGDIAEGYSVSREKKESFPLTVTSAQKNPTAFYLCASSTTGLAGAEQFFGPGTRLTVL.

The rearrangement uses TRBV18 and TRBJ2-1, with D maybe TRBD2 (5 bases). Germline V CDR1 and CDR2: KGHSH, LQKENI. Trimming pared 4 bases from V and 5 bases from J, leaving 15 bases between. The length of the CDR3 is 15 residues. This CDR3 is CASSLSTGWDNEQFF. Written as DNA, the CDR3 is TGTGCCAGCTCACTGTCGACGGGGTGGGACAATGAGCAGTTCTTC.

This CDR3 reads CASSEVDRTYEQYF. CDR3 DNA: TGTGCCAGCAGTGAAGTGGACAGGACCTACGAGCAGTACTTC. J is TRBJ2-7 and V is TRBV6-5, with 7 bases aligning to TRBD1. Germline trimming cut 5 bases from V and 2 bases from J; bases unmatched to any gene: 6. This CDR3 region has 14 residues. Germline values: CDR1 MNHEY, CDR2 SVGAGI.

The gene calls are TRBV5-4 and TRBJ2-7; maybe TRBD2 (6 bases). V was cut by 2 bases and J by 0 bases, with 12 bases left in between. CDR3 length: 15 amino acids. Germline V gives CDR1 SGHNT, CDR2 YYREEE (reference sequence). The CDR3 loop reads CASSFRRGDSYEQYF. The CDR3 DNA follows: TGTGCCAGCAGCTTCAGGCGGGGAGACTCCTACGAGCAGTACTTC.

This chain uses TRBV5-4 with TRBJ1-2, with 9 bases aligning to TRBD1. Germline CDR1 is SGHNT and CDR2 is YYREEE (reference sequence). Losses at the gene ends were 4 bases for V and 7 bases for J; bases not matched to a gene: 11. This CDR3 has 15 amino acids. The CDR3 here is CASSTPRTGDGGYTF. The CDR3 DNA is TGTGCCAGCAGCACGCCCCGGACAGGGGATGGTGGCTACACCTTC. Combining the CDR3 with reference TRBV5-4 and TRBJ1-2 gives the whole variable domain ETGVTQSPTHLIKTRGQQVTLRCSSQSGHNTVSWYQQALGQGPQFIFQYYREEENGRGNFPPRFSGLQFPNYSSELNVNALELDDSALYLCASSTPRTGDGGYTFGSGTRLTVV.

The DNA for the CDR3 is TGTGCCAGCAGCGAATACCTCCCCGGGACAGGGATCTCCGAGCAGTACTTC. The encoded protein is CASSEYLPGTGISEQYF. This rearrangement joins TRBV9 to TRBJ2-7; 9 bases align to TRBD1. Germline V lookup: CDR1 SGDLS, CDR2 YYNGEE. The CDR3 runs to 17 residues. The trim removed 3 bases at V and 6 bases at J, leaving 16 bases unmatched.

The chain recombines TRBV25-1 with TRBJ2-7; 7 nucleotides match TRBD2. The germline CDR1 and CDR2 sequences are MGHDK and SYGVNS. CDR3 length: 14 amino acids. V was pared by 5 bases and J by 1 base, with 5 bases of the junction left unmatched. Written as DNA, the CDR3 is TGTGCCAGCAGTCGGAGCGGGGTTTCCTACGAGCAGTACTTC. It is translated as CASSRSGVSYEQYF.

V usage is TRBV5-1 and J usage is TRBJ1-6; D unclear. The germline V gene encodes CDR1 SGHRS and CDR2 YFSETQ. Trimming removed 2 bases from V and 8 bases from J, with 5 bases in between. The CDR3 spans 12 residues. DNA for the CDR3: TGCGCCAGCAGCTTCACAGATTCACCCCTCCACTTT. It encodes CASSFTDSPLHF.

Details on this clone: Its ends do not fully match the called genes, so a read error is possible. The V call is TRBV7-7, the J call TRBJ1-5; the D is unclear. This CDR3 contains 13 residues. CDR1 SSHAT and CDR2 FNYEAQ come from the germline V gene (reference sequence). The CDR3 nucleotides read TGTGCTAGCAGCTTAGCCCGGAATCAGCCCCAGCATTTT. This encodes CASSLARNQPQHF.

This chain connects TRBV15 to TRBJ2-2; 11 bases fit TRBD2. The CDR3 spans 17 residues. V lost 3 bases to trimming and J lost 2 bases; unmatched junction nucleotides: 5. From germline, CDR1 is LNHNV and CDR2 YYDKDF (reference sequence). CDR3 DNA sequence: TGTGCCACCAGCAGGGGACTAGCGGAGGTAAACACCGGGGAGCTGTTTTTT. Translated: CATSRGLAEVNTGELFF.

This clone showed up just once. The V and J genes are TRBV4-1 and TRBJ1-6, with D perhaps TRBD1 (5 bases). Germline values: CDR1 MGHRA, CDR2 YSYEKL. The CDR3 loop spans 15 amino acids. V lost 0 bases and J 12 bases, leaving 15 bases between the germline ends. CDR3 bases: TGCGCCAGCAGCCAAGATGGGACTGGAGGAGAACCCCTCCACTTT. Translated: CASSQDGTGGEPLHF.

The chain has TRBV2 and TRBJ2-5, with D possibly TRBD1 on 6 matching bases. V gave up 6 bases and J gave up 5 bases, with 16 bases separating them. The CDR3 spans 14 residues. The germline V gene has CDR1 SNHLY and CDR2 FYNNEI. In DNA, the CDR3 is TGTGCCAGCAGGATAACAGGGTTGAGGGAGACCCAGTACTTC. Translated: CASRITGLRETQYF.

The chain links TRBV2 to TRBJ1-2; possibly TRBD1 for D (5 bases). Trimming shortened V by 8 bases and J by 3 bases, and 10 bases separated the two germline ends. This CDR3 region has 12 residues. Germline V lookup: CDR1 SNHLY, CDR2 FYNNEI. The CDR3 DNA sequence: TGTGCCAGCCACGACAGAGACTATGGCTACACCTTC. Translation: CASHDRDYGYTF.

The chain recombines TRBV7-2 with TRBJ1-6; 7 nucleotides align to TRBD1. V was pared by 4 bases and J by 0 bases, with 12 bases of the junction left unmatched. Germline V gene lookup returns CDR1 SGHTA and CDR2 FQGNSA. The CDR3 has 19 amino acids. CDR3 sequence: CASSSGSGQTSSYNSPLHF. Here the CDR3 DNA reads TGTGCCAGCAGCTCGGGCTCGGGACAGACTAGCTCCTATAATTCACCCCTCCACTTT.

The chain combines TRBV2 with TRBJ2-7, with D hard to call. Trimming pared 3 bases from V and 0 bases from J, leaving 3 bases between. CDR3 length: 12 residues. The germline gives CDR1 SNHLY, CDR2 FYNNEI. CDR3 sequence: CASSDSSYEQYF. The CDR3 DNA sequence: TGTGCCAGCAGTGACAGCTCCTACGAGCAGTACTTC.

This sequence joins TRBV11-3 and TRBJ2-5; D might be TRBD1 (6 bases). CDR3 size: 13 residues. Trimming pared 0 bases from V and 7 bases from J, leaving 9 bases between. Looked up from germline, CDR1 is SGHNT and CDR2 is YENEEA. The DNA for the CDR3 is TGTGCCAGCAGCTTAGATTTCAGGGGGACCCAGTACTTC. This sequence encodes CASSLDFRGTQYF. The full variable domain, its missing parts supplied by reference TRBV11-3 and TRBJ2-5, is EAGVVQSPRYKIIEKKQPVAFWCNPISGHNTLYWYLQNLGQGPELLIRYENEEAVDDSQLPKDRFSAERLKGVDSTLKIQPAELGDSAVYLCASSLDFRGTQYFGPGTRLLVL.

This chain links TRBV6-5 with TRBJ1-6; D gene ambiguous. The CDR3 is 14 residues long. V was cut by 2 bases and J by 8 bases, with 10 bases left in between. CDR1 MNHEY and CDR2 SVGAGI come from the germline V gene. The CDR3 reads CASSYPSVDSPLHF. Here the CDR3 DNA reads TGTGCCAGCAGTTACCCCTCAGTCGATTCACCCCTCCACTTT.

This CDR3 is CAISKDREGQPQHF. As DNA, the CDR3 is TGTGCCATCAGTAAGGACAGGGAGGGTCAGCCCCAGCATTTT. The chain uses TRBV10-3 and TRBJ1-5; 8 nucleotides agree with TRBD1. This CDR3 is 14 amino acids long. CDR1 and CDR2 (germline): ENHRY, SYGVKD. V was pared by 5 bases and J by 6 bases, with 6 bases of the junction left unmatched.

This chain joins TRBV28 and TRBJ1-2, with 9 bases fitting TRBD1. Per germline, CDR1 MDHEN and CDR2 SYDVKM. The CDR3 covers 15 residues. With V trimmed by 1 base and J by 9 bases, 9 bases remained unmatched. CDR3 protein: CASSLLAGTGFRYTF. The CDR3 DNA sequence: TGTGCCAGCAGTTTATTGGCCGGGACAGGGTTTCGCTACACCTTC.